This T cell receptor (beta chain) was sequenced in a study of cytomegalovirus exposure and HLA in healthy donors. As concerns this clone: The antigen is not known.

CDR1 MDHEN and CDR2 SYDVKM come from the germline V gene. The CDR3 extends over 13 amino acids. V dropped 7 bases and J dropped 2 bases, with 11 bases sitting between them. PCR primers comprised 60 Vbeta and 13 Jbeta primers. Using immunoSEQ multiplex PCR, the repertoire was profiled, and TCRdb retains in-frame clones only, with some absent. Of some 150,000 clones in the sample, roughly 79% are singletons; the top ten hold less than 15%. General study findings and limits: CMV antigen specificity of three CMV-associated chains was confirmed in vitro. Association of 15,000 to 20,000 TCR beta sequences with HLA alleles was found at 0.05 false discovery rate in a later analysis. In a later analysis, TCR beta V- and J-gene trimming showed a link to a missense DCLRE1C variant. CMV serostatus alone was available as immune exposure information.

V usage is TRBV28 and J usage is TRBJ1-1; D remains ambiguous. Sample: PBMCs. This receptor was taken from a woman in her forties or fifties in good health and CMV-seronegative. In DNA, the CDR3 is TGTGCCAGCACCAACTTCTTTAACACTGAAGCTTTCTTT. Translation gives CASTNFFNTEAFF.